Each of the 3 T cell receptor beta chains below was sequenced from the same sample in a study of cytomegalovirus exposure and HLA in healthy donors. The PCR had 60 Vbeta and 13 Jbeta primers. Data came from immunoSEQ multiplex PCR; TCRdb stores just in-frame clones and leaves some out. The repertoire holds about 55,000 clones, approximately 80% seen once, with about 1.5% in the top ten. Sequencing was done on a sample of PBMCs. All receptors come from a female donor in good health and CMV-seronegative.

In nucleotides, the CDR3 is TGTGCCAGCAGCTTTACACCCGGGACTGAAGCTTTCTTT. Residues: CASSFTPGTEAFF. The chain is built from TRBV7-2 and TRBJ1-1; no clear D. Germline V gene sequence: CDR1 SGHTA, CDR2 FQGNSA. The V and J ends lost 3 bases and 5 bases respectively, with 10 bases between them. The CDR3 sequence is 13 residues long. Together with reference TRBV7-2 and TRBJ1-1, the CDR3 gives the full variable domain: GAGVSQSPSNKVTEKGKDVELRCDPISGHTALYWYRQSLGQGLEFLIYFQGNSAPDKSGLPSDRFSAERTGGSVSTLTIQRTQQEDSAVYLCASSFTPGTEAFFGQGTRLTVV.

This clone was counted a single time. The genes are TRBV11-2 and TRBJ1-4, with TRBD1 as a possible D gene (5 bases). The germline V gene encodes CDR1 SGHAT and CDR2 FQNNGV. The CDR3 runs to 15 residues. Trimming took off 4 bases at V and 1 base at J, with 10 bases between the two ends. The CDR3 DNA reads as TGTGCCAGCAGCTCGAGGCAGGGAACTAATGAAAAACTGTTTTTT. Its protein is CASSSRQGTNEKLFF. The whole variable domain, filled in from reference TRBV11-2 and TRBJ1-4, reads EAGVAQSPRYKIIEKRQSVAFWCNPISGHATLYWYQQILGQGPKLLIQFQNNGVVDDSQLPKDRFSAERLKGVDSTLKIQPAKLEDSAVYLCASSSRQGTNEKLFFGSGTQLSVL.

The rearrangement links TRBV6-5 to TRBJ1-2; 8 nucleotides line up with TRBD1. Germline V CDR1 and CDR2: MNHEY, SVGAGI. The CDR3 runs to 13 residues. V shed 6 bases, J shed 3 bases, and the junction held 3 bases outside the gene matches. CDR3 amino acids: CASRQGAYYGYTF. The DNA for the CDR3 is TGTGCCAGCAGGCAGGGGGCTTACTATGGCTACACCTTC.